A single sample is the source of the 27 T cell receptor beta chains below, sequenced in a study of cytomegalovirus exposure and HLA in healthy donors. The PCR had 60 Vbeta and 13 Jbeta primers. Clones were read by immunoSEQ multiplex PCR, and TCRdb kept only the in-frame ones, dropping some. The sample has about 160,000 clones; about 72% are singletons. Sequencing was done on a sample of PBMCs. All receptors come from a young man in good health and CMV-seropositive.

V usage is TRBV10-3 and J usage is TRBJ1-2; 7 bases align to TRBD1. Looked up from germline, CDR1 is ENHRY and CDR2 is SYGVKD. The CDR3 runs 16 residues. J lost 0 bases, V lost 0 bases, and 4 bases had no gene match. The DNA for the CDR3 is TGTGCCATCAGTGAGTCGTTCCAGGGGGCTAACTATGGCTACACCTTC. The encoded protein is CAISESFQGANYGYTF.

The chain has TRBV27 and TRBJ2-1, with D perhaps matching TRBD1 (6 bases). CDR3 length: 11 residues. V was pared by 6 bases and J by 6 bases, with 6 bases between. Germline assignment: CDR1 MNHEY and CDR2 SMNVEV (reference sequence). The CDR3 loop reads CASRQGNEQFF. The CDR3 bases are TGTGCCAGCAGACAGGGCAATGAGCAGTTCTTC.

CDR3 sequence (DNA): TGTGCCAGCAGCGACCGACAGTCAACTAATGAAAAACTGTTTTTT. It specifies CASSDRQSTNEKLFF. This chain connects TRBV9 to TRBJ1-4, with a weak D call TRBD1 (5 bases). V was shortened by 3 bases and J by 0 bases, with 9 bases between the two germline ends. Germline CDR1 is SGDLS and CDR2 is YYNGEE. The CDR3 runs to 15 residues. Drawing the rest from reference TRBV9 and TRBJ1-4, the complete variable domain is DSGVTQTPKHLITATGQRVTLRCSPRSGDLSVYWYQQSLDQGLQFLIQYYNGEERAKGNILERFSAQQFPDLHSELNLSSLELGDSALYFCASSDRQSTNEKLFFGSGTQLSVL.

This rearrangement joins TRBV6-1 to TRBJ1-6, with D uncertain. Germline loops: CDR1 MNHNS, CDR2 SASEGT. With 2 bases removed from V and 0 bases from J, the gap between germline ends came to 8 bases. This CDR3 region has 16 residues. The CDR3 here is CASSEQGSSYNSPLHF. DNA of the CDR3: TGTGCCAGCAGTGAACAAGGGAGCTCCTATAATTCACCCCTCCACTTT.

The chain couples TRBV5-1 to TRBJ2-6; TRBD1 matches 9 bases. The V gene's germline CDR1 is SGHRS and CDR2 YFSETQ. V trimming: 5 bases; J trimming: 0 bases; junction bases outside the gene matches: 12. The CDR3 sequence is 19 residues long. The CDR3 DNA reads TGCGCCAGCAGGCGCCCGGGACAGGGTGGCACCTCTGGGGCCAACGTCCTGACTTTC. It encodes CASRRPGQGGTSGANVLTF.

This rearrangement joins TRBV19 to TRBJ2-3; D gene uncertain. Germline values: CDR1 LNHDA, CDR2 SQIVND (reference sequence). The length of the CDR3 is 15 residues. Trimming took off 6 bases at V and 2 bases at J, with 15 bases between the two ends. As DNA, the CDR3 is TGTGCCAGTAGATCGCGAGACACACACACAGATACGCAGTATTTT. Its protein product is CASRSRDTHTDTQYF. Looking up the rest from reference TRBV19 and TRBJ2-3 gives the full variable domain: DGGITQSPKYLFRKEGQNVTLSCEQNLNHDAMYWYRQDPGQGLRLIYYSQIVNDFQKGDIAEGYSVSREKKESFPLTVTSAQKNPTAFYLCASRSRDTHTDTQYFGPGTRLTVL.

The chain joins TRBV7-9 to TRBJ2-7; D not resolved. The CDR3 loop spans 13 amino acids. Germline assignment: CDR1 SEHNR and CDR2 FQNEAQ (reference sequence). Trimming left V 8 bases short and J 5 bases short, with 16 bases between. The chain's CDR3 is CASSLGSRNEQYF. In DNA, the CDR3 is TGTGCCAGCTCTCTAGGATCGCGAAACGAGCAGTACTTC.

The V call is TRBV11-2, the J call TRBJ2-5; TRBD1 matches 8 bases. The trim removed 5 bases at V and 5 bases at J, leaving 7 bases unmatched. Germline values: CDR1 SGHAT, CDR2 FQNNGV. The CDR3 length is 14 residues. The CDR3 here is CASSNDRGMETQYF. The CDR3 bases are TGTGCCAGCAGCAATGACAGGGGAATGGAGACCCAGTACTTC.

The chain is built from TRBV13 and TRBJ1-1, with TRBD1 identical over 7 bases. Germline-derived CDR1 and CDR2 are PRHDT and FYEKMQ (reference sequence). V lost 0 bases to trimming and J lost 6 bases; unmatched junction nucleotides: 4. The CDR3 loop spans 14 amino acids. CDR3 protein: CASSLGDRDAEAFF. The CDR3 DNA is TGTGCCAGCAGCTTAGGCGACAGGGACGCTGAAGCTTTCTTT.

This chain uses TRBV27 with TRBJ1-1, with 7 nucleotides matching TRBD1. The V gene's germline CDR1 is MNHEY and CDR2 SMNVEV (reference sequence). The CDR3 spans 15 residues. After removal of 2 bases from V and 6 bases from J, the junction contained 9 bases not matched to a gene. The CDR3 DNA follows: TGTGCCAGCAGTTTAATTCAGGGGGGTTTTTCTGAAGCTTTCTTT. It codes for CASSLIQGGFSEAFF.

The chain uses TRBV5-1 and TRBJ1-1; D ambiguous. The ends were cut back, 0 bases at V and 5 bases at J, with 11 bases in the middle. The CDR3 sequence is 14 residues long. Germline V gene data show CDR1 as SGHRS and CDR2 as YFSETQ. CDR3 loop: CASSLGGPGTEAFF. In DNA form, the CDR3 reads TGCGCCAGCAGCTTGGGAGGGCCGGGGACTGAAGCTTTCTTT.

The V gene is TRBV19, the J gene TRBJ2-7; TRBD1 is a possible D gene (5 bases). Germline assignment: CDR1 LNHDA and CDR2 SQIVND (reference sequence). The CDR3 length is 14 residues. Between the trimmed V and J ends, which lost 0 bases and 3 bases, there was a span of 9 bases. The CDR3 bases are TGTGCCAGTAGTATAGATTGGCAGGGCTACGAGCAGTACTTC. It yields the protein CASSIDWQGYEQYF.

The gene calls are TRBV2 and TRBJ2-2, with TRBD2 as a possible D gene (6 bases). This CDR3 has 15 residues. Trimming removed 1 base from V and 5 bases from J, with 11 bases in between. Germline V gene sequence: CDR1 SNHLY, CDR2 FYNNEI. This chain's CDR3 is CASSEVGGKTGELFF. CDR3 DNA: TGTGCCAGCAGTGAAGTGGGCGGGAAAACCGGGGAGCTGTTTTTT.

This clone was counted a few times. The CDR3 sequence: CASSEPGTAPYEQYF. CDR3 sequence (DNA): TGTGCCAGCAGTGAACCCGGGACAGCCCCCTACGAGCAGTACTTC. V is TRBV25-1 and J is TRBJ2-7; 7 bases line up with TRBD1. Germline CDR1 reads MGHDK; CDR2 reads SYGVNS. This CDR3 contains 15 residues. V was pared by 2 bases and J by 2 bases, with 6 bases of the junction left unmatched.

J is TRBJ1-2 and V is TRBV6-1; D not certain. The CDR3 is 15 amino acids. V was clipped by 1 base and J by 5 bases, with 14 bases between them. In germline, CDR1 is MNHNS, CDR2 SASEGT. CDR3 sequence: CASSEGPGRDYGYTF. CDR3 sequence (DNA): TGTGCCAGCAGTGAAGGTCCGGGGAGGGATTATGGCTACACCTTC.

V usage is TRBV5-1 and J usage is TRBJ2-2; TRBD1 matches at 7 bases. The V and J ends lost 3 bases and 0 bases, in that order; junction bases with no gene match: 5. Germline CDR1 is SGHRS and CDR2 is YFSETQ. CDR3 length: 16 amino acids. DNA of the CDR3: TGCGCCAGCAGCTCCCGGGACAGATCGAACACCGGGGAGCTGTTTTTT. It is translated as CASSSRDRSNTGELFF.

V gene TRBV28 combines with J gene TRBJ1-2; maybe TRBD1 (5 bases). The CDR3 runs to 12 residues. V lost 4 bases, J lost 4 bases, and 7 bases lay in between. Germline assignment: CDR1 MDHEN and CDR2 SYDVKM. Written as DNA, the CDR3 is TGTGCCAGCAGTTGGGGGGGCTATGGCTACACCTTC. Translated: CASSWGGYGYTF.

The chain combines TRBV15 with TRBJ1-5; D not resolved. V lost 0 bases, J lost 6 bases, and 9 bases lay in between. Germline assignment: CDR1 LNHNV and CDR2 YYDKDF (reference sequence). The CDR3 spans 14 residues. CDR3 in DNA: TGTGCCACCAGCAGAGATGGTCGGGGTCAGCCCCAGCATTTT. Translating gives CATSRDGRGQPQHF.

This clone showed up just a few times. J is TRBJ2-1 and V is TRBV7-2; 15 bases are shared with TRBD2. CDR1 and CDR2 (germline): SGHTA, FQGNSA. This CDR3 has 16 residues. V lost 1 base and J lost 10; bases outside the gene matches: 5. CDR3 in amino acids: CASSLGGLAGGAEQFF. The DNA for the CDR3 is TGTGCCAGCAGCTTAGGGGGACTAGCGGGGGGTGCCGAGCAGTTCTTC.

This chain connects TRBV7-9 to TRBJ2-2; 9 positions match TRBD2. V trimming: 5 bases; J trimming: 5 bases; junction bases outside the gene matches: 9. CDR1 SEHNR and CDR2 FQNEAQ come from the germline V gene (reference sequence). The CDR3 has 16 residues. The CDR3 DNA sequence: TGTGCCAGCAGCAGATTAGCGGGGGCTCATACCGGGGAGCTGTTTTTT. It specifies CASSRLAGAHTGELFF.

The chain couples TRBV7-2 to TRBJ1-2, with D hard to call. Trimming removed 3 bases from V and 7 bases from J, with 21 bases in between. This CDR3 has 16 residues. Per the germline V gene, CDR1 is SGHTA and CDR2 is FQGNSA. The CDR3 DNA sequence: TGTGCCAGCAGCTTGAATCCCCTGGCGGGGTTGGTTGGCTACACCTTC. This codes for CASSLNPLAGLVGYTF.

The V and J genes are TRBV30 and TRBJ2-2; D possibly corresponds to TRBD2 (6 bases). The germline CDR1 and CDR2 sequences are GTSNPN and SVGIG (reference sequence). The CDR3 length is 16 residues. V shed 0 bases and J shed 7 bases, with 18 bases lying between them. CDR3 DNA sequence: TGTGCCTGGAGTGTGTGGGACCCTGCGGAGGGCGGGGAGCTGTTTTTT. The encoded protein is CAWSVWDPAEGGELFF. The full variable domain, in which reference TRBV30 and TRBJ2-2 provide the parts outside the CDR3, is SQTIHQWPATLVQPVGSPLSLECTVEGTSNPNLYWYRQAAGRGLQLLFYSVGIGQISSEVPQNLSASRPQDRQFILSSKKLLLSDSGFYLCAWSVWDPAEGGELFFGEGSRLTVL.

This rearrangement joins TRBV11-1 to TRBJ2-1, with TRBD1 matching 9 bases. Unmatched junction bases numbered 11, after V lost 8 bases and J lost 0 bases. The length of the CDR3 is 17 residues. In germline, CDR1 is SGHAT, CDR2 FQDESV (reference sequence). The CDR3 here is CASQETGGSSSYNEQFF. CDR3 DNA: TGTGCCAGCCAGGAGACAGGGGGTTCAAGCTCCTACAATGAGCAGTTCTTC. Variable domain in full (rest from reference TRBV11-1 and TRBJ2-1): EAEVAQSPRYKITEKSQAVAFWCDPISGHATLYWYRQILGQGPELLVQFQDESVVDDSQLPKDRFSAERLKGVDSTLKIQPAELGDSAMYLCASQETGGSSSYNEQFFGPGTRLTVL.

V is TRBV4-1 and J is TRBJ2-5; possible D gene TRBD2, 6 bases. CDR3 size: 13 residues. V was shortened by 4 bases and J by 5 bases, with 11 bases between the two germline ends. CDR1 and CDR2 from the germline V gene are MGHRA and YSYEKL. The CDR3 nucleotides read TGCGCCAGCAGCCTCAGGGACTTGGAGACCCAGTACTTC. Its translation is CASSLRDLETQYF.

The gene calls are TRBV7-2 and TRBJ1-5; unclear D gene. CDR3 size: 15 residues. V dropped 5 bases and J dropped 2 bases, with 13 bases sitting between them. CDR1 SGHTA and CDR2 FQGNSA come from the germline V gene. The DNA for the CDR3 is TGTGCCAGCAGCCCTTGGCTGCGGGGCAATCAGCCCCAGCATTTT. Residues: CASSPWLRGNQPQHF.

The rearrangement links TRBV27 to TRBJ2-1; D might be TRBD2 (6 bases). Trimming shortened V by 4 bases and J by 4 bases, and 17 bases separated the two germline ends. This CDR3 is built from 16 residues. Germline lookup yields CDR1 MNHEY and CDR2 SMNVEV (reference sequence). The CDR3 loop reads CASSYAWGTEYNEQFF. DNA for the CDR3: TGTGCCAGCAGTTACGCCTGGGGGACTGAATACAATGAGCAGTTCTTC.

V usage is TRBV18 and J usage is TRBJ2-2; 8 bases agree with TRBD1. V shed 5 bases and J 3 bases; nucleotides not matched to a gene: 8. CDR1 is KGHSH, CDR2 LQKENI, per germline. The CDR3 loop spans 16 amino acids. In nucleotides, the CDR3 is TGTGCCAGCTCAACTGTGGCAGGGGGCTACACCGGGGAGCTGTTTTTT. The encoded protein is CASSTVAGGYTGELFF.